The source of this T cell receptor beta chain is a study of beta chain features in type 1 diabetes (dated by TCRdb to the late 2010s). At the level of the whole study: Mean age, gender distribution, total cell number and subset yield did not differ between patients and healthy donors. In the study, recently diagnosed type 1 diabetes patients and matched healthy donors were compared on the TCRB repertoires of their sorted circulating CD4+ T cell subsets. Whereas all 28 donors provided naive and central memory subsets, regulatory and stem cell-like memory subsets were isolated from just 8 patients and roughly 8 healthy donors. A total of roughly 110 million sorted cells were examined across all samples, and the number of cells per subset was strongly correlated with RNA yield. Results and caveats for the whole study, not just this receptor: HLA sub-analyses involved small numbers of individuals, so any influence of HLA type on TCRB rearrangement remained unresolved. Patients with type 1 diabetes made fewer insertions and deleted more nucleotides at VDJ recombination sites, implying thymic rearrangement abnormalities. Naive, central memory and regulatory TCRB repertoires appeared more similar among patients than among healthy donors. In all four CD4+ subsets, TCRB CDR3 length was moderately but significantly shorter in type 1 diabetes patients. Because cDNA was sequenced instead of genomic DNA, highly expressing activated cells could be over-represented, though the groups showed no difference in activation or CD3 levels. PCR might favor shorter templates, but patient and control samples were amplified and corrected together, so any skew would affect both groups equally.

A single peripheral blood draw of 90 to 150 mL on average was collected from each donor into heparinised tubes. Naive, central memory, regulatory and stem cell-like memory CD4+ T cells were sorted on a BD FACSAria II using a panel including CD45RO, CCR7, CD25, CD127, CD95 and CD27. Every sorted population had a purity above 98%. Right away, PBMCs were isolated by Lymphoprep density gradient centrifugation and were stained directly, with no culture step. To minimize batch effects, samples were stained and sorted in pairs, one healthy donor with one patient per experiment. The entire isolated RNA was reverse transcribed using the High Capacity cDNA Reverse Transcription Kit, and thus expressed TCRB transcripts were sequenced. Deep immunoSEQ sequencing was applied to naive, central memory and regulatory T cell samples, giving an average of about 3.8 million total reads per sample. After sorted cells were lysed in RLT buffer, RNA was extracted with DNase-treated RNeasy Micro or Mini kits, with the choice depending on cell number. Each cell subset was processed on its own to prevent cross-contamination, while patient and healthy donor samples were processed together. The immunoSEQ multiplex PCR was used to amplify TCRB sequences from cDNA, yielding 87-bp fragments that span the CDR3 region. The amplicons were sequenced using the Illumina HiSeq platform. Per the original workflow: PCR bias was corrected computationally using synthetic template baselines, and reads within Hamming distance 2 were collapsed, with unmergeable singletons discarded. Reads were aligned to IMGT to assign V, D and J genes, CDR3 length, and insertions or deletions at six rearrangement sites. Within each subset, clonotype counts were normalized to sorted cell number, and only after that were true diversity and Gini coefficients computed with the tcR R package. The overlap coefficient, calculated on TCRB nucleotide sequences, was used to quantify repertoire sharing. Out-of-frame TCRB sequences from naive cells were analyzed to stand in for the pre-selection repertoire. Entries here come from immuneACCESS through TCRdb and include only in-frame sequences with V and J called. Some clones fail to appear in such tables; in the studies checked, an unresolved V gene covers under half of the shortfall, and the cause of the remainder is unknown. V and J calls and clone size are those listed in that table; D and trimming were worked out from the DNA. Here the sample has hundreds of thousands of clones; about 14% occur a single time. Together, the top ten hold just under 0.04% of the sample.

This clone has just a few counts. The antigen it recognizes is unknown. No clone much larger than this one lies a single base away; base qualities are absent. A distance of 19 bases separates the germline ends of V and J, which lose 7 bases and 1 base respectively. CDR1 and CDR2 are read off the germline V gene (reference sequence) as MNHEY and SMNVEV. The CDR3 measures 16 amino acids from cysteine to phenylalanine. Of the read, only the CDR3 DNA is kept; its 48 bases are in frame from base 1. The sequenced sample consisted of naive CD4+ T cells from blood. The cell subset or site label here, explained by the study, means: true naive CD4+ T cells. This TCR was sampled from a man aged 18-30 years with type 1 diabetes. The rearrangement combines TRBV27 with TRBJ1-2, with no confident D gene call. In nucleotide form, the sequence is TGTGCCAGCACAAGGGCGCTCAACACACTTAACTATGGCTACACCTTC. The translation is CASTRALNTLNYGYTF.